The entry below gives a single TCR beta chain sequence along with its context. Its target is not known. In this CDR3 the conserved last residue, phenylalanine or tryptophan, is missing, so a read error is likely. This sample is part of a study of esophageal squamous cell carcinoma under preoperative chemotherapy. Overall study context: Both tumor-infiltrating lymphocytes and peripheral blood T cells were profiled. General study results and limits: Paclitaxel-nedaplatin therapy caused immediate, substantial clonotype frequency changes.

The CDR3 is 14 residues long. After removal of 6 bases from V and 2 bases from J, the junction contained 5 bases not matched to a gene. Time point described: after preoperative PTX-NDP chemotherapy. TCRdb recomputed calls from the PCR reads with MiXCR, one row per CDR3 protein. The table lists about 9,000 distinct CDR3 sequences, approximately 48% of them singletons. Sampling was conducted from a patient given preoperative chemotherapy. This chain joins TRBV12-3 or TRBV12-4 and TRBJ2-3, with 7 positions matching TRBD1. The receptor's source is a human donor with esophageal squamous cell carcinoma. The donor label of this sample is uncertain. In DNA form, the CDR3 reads TGTGCCAGCAGCCAAACAGGGGTCACAGATACGCAGTATCTT. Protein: CASSQTGVTDTQYL.